This entry concerns a single T cell receptor (beta chain). This CDR3 has 17 residues. Trimming at V came to 4 bases and at J to 0 bases, leaving 4 bases not matched to a gene. Germline lookup yields CDR1 SGHRS and CDR2 YFSETQ. The data derive from a study of TIL therapy for anti-PD-1-resistant metastatic lung cancer. Study-level background: Half of patients were current or former smokers.

Time point given: pre-treatment sample, taken before nivolumab and TIL therapy. Sequencing used immunoSEQ v3. Sequencing used immunoSEQ multiplex PCR; TCRdb keeps in-frame clones, though not all of them. The sample carries about 53,000 clones, less than 85% recorded once. The source is a person between 30 and 80 years old with non-small cell lung cancer. The input for sequencing was blood, taken at baseline. V usage is TRBV5-1 and J usage is TRBJ2-2; 12 bases fit TRBD2. CDR3 coding DNA: TGCGCCAGCAGCGGGACTAGCGGGTTGGCGAACACCGGGGAGCTGTTTTTT. This encodes CASSGTSGLANTGELFF. Full variable domain (rest looked up from reference TRBV5-1 and TRBJ2-2): KAGVTQTPRYLIKTRGQQVTLSCSPISGHRSVSWYQQTPGQGLQFLFEYFSETQRNKGNFPGRFSGRQFSNSRSEMNVSTLELGDSALYLCASSGTSGLANTGELFFGEGSRLTVL.